Reported below is one T cell receptor (beta chain). Its antigen is as yet unknown. Being one base from a much bigger clone, this may be a read error. This entry belongs to a study of T cell repertoires in cytomegalovirus infection. At the level of the study: Both CMV infection and a matching HLA type were indicated by public TCR beta signatures.

V gave up 10 bases and J gave up 6 bases, with 6 bases separating them. The CDR3 contains 9 residues. Germline CDR1 SEHNR, CDR2 FQNEAQ (reference sequence). MiXCR, run by TCRdb on the reads, gives a single entry per CDR3 protein. Of just over 150,000 distinct CDR3 sequences in the sample, around 22% were seen once. Study-level results: HLA-C-restricted CMV-specific TCR beta clonotypes prevailed in the ex vivo response.

Sample: PBMCs. The TCR originated in a human donor in good health (CMV status not recorded). Some clones in this sample may be carry-over from other donors' samples. The chain uses TRBV7-9 and TRBJ2-5, with no clear D. In nucleotides, the CDR3 is TGTGCCACCGGACAGACCCAGTACTTC. As protein: CATGQTQYF.